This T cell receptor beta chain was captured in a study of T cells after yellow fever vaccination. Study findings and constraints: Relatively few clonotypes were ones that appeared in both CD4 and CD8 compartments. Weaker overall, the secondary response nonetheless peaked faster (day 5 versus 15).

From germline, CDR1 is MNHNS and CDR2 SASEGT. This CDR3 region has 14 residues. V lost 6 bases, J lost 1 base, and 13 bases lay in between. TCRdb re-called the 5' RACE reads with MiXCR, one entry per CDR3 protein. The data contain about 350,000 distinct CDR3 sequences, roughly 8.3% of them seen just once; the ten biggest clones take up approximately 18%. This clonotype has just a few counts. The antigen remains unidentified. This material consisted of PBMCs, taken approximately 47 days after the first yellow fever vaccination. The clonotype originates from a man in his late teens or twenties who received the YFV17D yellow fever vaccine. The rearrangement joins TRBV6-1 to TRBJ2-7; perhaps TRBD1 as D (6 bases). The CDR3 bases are TGTGCCAGCAGGGGGAGAGGGGGATCCTACGAGCAGTACTTC. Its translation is CASRGRGGSYEQYF.